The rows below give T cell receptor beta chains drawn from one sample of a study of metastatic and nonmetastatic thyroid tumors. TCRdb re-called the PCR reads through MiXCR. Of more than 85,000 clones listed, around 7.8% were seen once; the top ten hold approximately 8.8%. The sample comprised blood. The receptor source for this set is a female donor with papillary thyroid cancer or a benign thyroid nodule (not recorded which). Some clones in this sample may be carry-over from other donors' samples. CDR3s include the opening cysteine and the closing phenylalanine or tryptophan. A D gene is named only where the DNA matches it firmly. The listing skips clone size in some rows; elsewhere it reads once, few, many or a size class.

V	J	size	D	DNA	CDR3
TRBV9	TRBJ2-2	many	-	TGTGCCAGCAGCGTAGTTGGGTTCGCGAACACCGGGGAGCTGTTTTTT	CASSVVGFANTGELFF
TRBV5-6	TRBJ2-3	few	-	TGTGCCAGCAGCTTACCCAGGGCCACAGATACGCAGTATTTT	CASSLPRATDTQYF
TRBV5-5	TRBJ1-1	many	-	TGTGCCAGCCGGCAGGGATTCGGGAACACTGAAGCTTTCTTT	CASRQGFGNTEAFF
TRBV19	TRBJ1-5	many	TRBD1	TGTGCCAGTAGCAGGGACAGGGTGGGCAATCAGCCCCAGCATTTT	CASSRDRVGNQPQHF
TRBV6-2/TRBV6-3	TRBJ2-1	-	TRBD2	TGTGCCAGCAGTATACTAGCGGAGAAAGGCAATGAGCAGTTCTTC	CASSILAEKGNEQFF
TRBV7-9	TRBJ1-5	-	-	TGTGCCAGCAGCTTAATGGGGCCCAATCAGCCACAGCATTTT	CASSLMGPNQPQHF
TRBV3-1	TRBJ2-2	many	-	TGTGCCAGCAGCCAGATTGGGGGGCAGGGCACCGGGGAGCTGTTTTTT	CASSQIGGQGTGELFF
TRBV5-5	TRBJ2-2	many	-	TGTGCCAGCAGCTTGATACAGGCAACCCGGGGCGGGGAGCTGTTTTTT	CASSLIQATRGGELFF
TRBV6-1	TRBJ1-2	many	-	TGTGCCAGCAGTGAAGACCTGAACGGGGGCGTGGGTGGCTACACCTTC	CASSEDLNGGVGGYTF
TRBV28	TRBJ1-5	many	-	TGTGCCAGCGTAGGGGGGAATCAGCCCCAGCATTTT	CASVGGNQPQHF
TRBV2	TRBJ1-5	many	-	TGTGCCAGCAGTGAAAGGTGGAGCTATCAGCCCCAGCATTTT	CASSERWSYQPQHF
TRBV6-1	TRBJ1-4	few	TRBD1	TGTGCCAGCAGCTCGTCAGAGACAGGGATGGATGAAAAACTGTTTTTT	CASSSSETGMDEKLFF
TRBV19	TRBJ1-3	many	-	TGTGCCAGTAGTATATCGGGCAACGAGAGAAACACCATATATTTT	CASSISGNERNTIYF
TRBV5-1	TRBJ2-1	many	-	TGCGCCAGCAGCAGGGGTAATGAGCAGTTCTTC	CASSRGNEQFF
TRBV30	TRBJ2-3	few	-	TGTGCCTGGAGTGTACGGGGGCGAACAGATACGCAGTATTTT	CAWSVRGRTDTQYF
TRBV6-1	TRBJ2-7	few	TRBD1	TGTGCCAGCAGTGAATCAGGGGGCTTCGGGCAGTACTTC	CASSESGGFGQYF
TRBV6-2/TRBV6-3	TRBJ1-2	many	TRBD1	TGTGCCAGCAGTTACGGCGGACAGGGGGCGCAGGGCTACACCTTC	CASSYGGQGAQGYTF
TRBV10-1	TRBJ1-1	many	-	TGCGCCAGCAGTGAGTCGAGGGGCTCTGAAGCTTTCTTT	CASSESRGSEAFF
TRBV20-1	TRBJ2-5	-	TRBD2	TGCAGTGCTAGTGGCGGGGGGGCCGGGGAGACCCAGTACTTC	CSASGGGAGETQYF
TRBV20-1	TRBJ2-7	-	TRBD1	TGCAGTGCCGAGCCTCCAGGGGGATCCTACGAGCAGTACTTC	CSAEPPGGSYEQYF
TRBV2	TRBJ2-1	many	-	TGTGCCACCTCTCAACAGGGCAATGAGCAGTTCTTC	CATSQQGNEQFF
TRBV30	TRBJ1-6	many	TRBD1	TGTGCCTGGAGTCCAGGGACAGGGGGTAATTCACCCCTCCACTTT	CAWSPGTGGNSPLHF
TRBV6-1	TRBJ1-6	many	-	TGTGCCAGCAGTGAGTTCCCAGGCCATAATTCACCCCTCCACTTT	CASSEFPGHNSPLHF
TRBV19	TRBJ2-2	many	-	TGTGCCAGTAGTATAGCGTTGAACACCGGGGAGCTGTTTTTT	CASSIALNTGELFF
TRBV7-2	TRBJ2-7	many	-	TGTGCCAGCAGCTTTGGACCCCGCTACGAGCAGTACTTC	CASSFGPRYEQYF
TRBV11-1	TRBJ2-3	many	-	TGTGCCAGCAGCCCCGAGGATACGCAGTATTTT	CASSPEDTQYF